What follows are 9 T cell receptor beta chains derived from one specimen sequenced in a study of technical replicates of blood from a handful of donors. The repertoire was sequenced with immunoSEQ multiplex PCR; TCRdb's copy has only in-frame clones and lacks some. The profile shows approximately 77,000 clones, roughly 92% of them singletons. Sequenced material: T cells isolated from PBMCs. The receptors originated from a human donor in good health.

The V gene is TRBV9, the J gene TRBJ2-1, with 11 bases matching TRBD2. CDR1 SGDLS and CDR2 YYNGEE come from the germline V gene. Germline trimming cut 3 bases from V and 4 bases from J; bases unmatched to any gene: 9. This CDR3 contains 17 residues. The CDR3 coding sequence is TGTGCCAGCAGCGCAAGACTAGCGGGACGCAATTACAATGAGCAGTTCTTC. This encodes CASSARLAGRNYNEQFF.

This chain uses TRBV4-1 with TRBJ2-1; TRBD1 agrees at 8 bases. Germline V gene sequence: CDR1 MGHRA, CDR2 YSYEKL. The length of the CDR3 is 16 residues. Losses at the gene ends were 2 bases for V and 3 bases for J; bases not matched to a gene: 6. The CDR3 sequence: CASSQKAGQGYNEQFF. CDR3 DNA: TGCGCCAGCAGCCAAAAGGCTGGACAGGGCTACAATGAGCAGTTCTTC.

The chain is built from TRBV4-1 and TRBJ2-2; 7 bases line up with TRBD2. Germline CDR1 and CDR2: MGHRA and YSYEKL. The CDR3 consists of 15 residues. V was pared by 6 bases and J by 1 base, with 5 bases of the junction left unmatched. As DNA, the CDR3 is TGCGCCAGCAGTGGACGGGGGGAGAACACCGGGGAGCTGTTTTTT. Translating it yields CASSGRGENTGELFF.

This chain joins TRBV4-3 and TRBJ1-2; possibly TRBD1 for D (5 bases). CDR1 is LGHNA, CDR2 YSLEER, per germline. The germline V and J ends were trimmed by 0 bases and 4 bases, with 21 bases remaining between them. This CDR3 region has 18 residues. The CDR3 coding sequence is TGCGCCAGCAGCCAAGAATATAGGGGTCCGTCCACGATCTATGGCTACACCTTC. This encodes CASSQEYRGPSTIYGYTF.

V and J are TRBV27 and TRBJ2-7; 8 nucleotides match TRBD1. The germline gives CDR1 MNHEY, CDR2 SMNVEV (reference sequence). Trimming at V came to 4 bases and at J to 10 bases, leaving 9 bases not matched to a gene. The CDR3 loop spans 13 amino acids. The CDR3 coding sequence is TGTGCCAGCAGTTCTACAGGACAGGGTTATCAGTACTTC. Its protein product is CASSSTGQGYQYF.

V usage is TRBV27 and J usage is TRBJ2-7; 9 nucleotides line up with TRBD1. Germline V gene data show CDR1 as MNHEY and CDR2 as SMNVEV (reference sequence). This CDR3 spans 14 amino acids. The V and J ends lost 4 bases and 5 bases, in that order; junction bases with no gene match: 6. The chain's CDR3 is CASSWRTGADEQYF. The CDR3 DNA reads TGTGCCAGCAGTTGGCGGACAGGGGCGGACGAGCAGTACTTC.

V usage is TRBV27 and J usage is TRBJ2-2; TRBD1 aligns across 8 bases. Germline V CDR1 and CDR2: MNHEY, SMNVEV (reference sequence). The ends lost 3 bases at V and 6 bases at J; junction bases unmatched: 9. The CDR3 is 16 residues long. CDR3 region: CASSFGRGLWSGELFF. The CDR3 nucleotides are TGTGCCAGCAGTTTTGGCAGGGGGCTTTGGTCCGGGGAGCTGTTTTTT.

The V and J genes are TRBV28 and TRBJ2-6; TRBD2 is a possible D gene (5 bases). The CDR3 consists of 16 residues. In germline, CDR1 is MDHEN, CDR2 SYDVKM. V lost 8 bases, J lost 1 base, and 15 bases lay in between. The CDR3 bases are TGTGCCAGCCAAGCGGCAATTTTTTCTGGGGCCAACGTCCTGACTTTC. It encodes CASQAAIFSGANVLTF.

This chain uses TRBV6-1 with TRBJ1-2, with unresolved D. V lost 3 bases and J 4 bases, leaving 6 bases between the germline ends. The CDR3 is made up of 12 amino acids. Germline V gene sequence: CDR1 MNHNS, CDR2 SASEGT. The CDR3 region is CASSEGSYGYTF. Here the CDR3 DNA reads TGTGCCAGCAGTGAGGGCAGCTATGGCTACACCTTC.